The 5 T cell receptor beta chains given below trace back to one sample, sequenced in a study of OX40 agonist ivuxolimab in advanced cancers. Libraries were prepared by immunoSEQ multiplex PCR; TCRdb keeps only in-frame clonotypes and omits some of them. The sample includes more than 100,000 clones, about 94% of them seen just once. This specimen consisted of CD4+ or CD8+ T cells sorted from blood, obtained in a trial of the OX40 agonist ivuxolimab. The receptors here all came from an adult with an advanced solid tumor such as melanoma, head and neck, liver or kidney cancer.

The rearrangement links TRBV7-6 to TRBJ2-2; D ambiguous. CDR1 and CDR2 (germline): SGHVS, FNYEAQ. This CDR3 has 15 residues. Trimming shortened V by 0 bases and J by 1 base, and 6 bases separated the two germline ends. Here the CDR3 DNA reads TGTGCCAGCAGCTTAGCTAGGCAGAACACCGGGGAGCTGTTTTTT. This gives the protein CASSLARQNTGELFF. The variable domain in full, with the rest retrieved from reference TRBV7-6 and TRBJ2-2, is GAGVSQSPRYKVTKRGQDVALRCDPISGHVSLYWYRQALGQGPEFLTYFNYEAQQDKSGLPNDRFSAERPEGSISTLTIQRTEQRDSAMYRCASSLARQNTGELFFGEGSRLTVL.

This clone has only one observation. The chain is built from TRBV6-6 and TRBJ2-3; 9 nucleotides line up with TRBD2. Germline CDR1 reads MNHNY; CDR2 reads SVGAGI (reference sequence). Trimming cost V 4 bases and J 3 bases; bases outside gene matches: 5. This CDR3 is built from 15 residues. CDR3 in DNA: TGTGCCAGCAGTTCTCCAGCGGGAGGTACAGATACGCAGTATTTT. As protein: CASSSPAGGTDTQYF.

The V and J genes are TRBV5-1 and TRBJ1-5; TRBD1 is a possible D gene (6 bases). V lost 4 bases and J 2 bases, leaving 13 bases between the germline ends. The CDR3 is made up of 15 amino acids. Germline V gene data show CDR1 as SGHRS and CDR2 as YFSETQ. The DNA for the CDR3 is TGCGCCAGCAGCCCGGACAGTGGGCGCAATCAGCCCCAGCATTTT. It translates to CASSPDSGRNQPQHF.

J is TRBJ2-1 and V is TRBV7-7; no definite D call. In germline, CDR1 is SSHAT, CDR2 FNYEAQ (reference sequence). The CDR3 runs 13 residues. The ends were cut back, 4 bases at V and 7 bases at J, with 11 bases in the middle. The CDR3 reads CASSSTVGNEQFF. Here the CDR3 DNA reads TGTGCCAGCAGCTCGACTGTGGGGAATGAGCAGTTCTTC.

Here the CDR3 reads CASSPGGGGYTF. In nucleotides, the CDR3 is TGTGCCAGCAGTCCCGGGGGTGGCGGCTACACCTTC. This chain connects TRBV28 to TRBJ1-2, with a tentative D call TRBD1 (5 bases). V lost 5 bases and J lost 8, with 12 bases in between. CDR1 MDHEN and CDR2 SYDVKM come from the germline V gene. The CDR3 is 12 amino acids.